The clone carrying this T cell receptor (beta chain) appeared many times. Antigen specificity is unknown. The data were taken from a study of T cells in Graves' hyperthyroidism and ophthalmopathy. Background on the study: Peripheral blood was drawn at first diagnosis, prior to all treatment. Study-wide results and caveats: Most thyroid clonotypes that were expanded above 0.001 also turned up in blood.

The CDR3 is made up of 15 amino acids. V shed 4 bases and J 2 bases; nucleotides not matched to a gene: 8. Germline CDR1 DFQATT, CDR2 SNEGSKA (reference sequence). RNA transcripts gave rise to amplified TCR beta CDR3 regions. The TCR CDR3 was amplified in a first-round RT-PCR using the HTBI primer set. Using its own MiXCR run on the multiplex PCR reads, TCRdb lists one record per CDR3 protein. The sample records under 350,000 distinct CDR3 sequences, less than 15% being singletons. Newly diagnosed hyperthyroidism patients aged 18 to 65 years had disease lasting under 2 months. PBMCs were collected from an approximately 9 ml volume of fresh peripheral blood.

The chain uses TRBV20-1 and TRBJ2-7, with TRBD2 identical over 10 bases. This sequence originates from a woman younger than 45 with Graves' hyperthyroidism that later progressed to Graves' ophthalmopathy. Specimen: blood. The CDR3 DNA reads TGCAGTGCTACTGGGGAGCGGGAGGGCCCCTACGAGCAGTACTTC. Its protein is CSATGEREGPYEQYF.